This section outlines one T cell receptor (beta chain) sequence together with its context. Its antigen has not been determined. Base quality data are lacking; no much larger clone is found one base away. The collaborating institutions used their own protocols to collect whole blood in K2EDTA tubes. Collaborator samples were shipped for TCRbeta analysis as frozen whole blood, isolated PBMCs, or DNA extracted from either sample type. The record originates from a study of blood T cell repertoires in COVID-19 (dated by TCRdb to 2019 to 2021). Looking at the study overall: Samples from collaborators originated in the United States, Italy and Spain and spanned both the acute and convalescent phases of COVID-19. Where available, HLA class I and class II types were taken from metadata supplied by the sample provider and were not determined by assay-based typing. Samples came from the ongoing ImmuneRACE study (first 160 participants) plus 1,254 subjects from 6 global collaborators. A de-identified subject ID, COVID-19 status, age in years and sex were almost always included in the sample metadata. The prospective study material was composed of cDNA or gDNA derived from T cells, B-cell-depleted T cells, or PBMCs. Deeply sampled blood TCRbeta repertoires from subjects exposed to, actively infected with, or recovered from COVID-19 were included in the dataset. A freely available public database, intended as a resource for researchers studying the immune response to SARS-CoV-2, is where the repertoires were released.

Paper-wide results and their limitations: How much clinical and demographic metadata was included differed by source and by participant, and the metadata was provided uncurated.

TCRbeta CDR3 regions were amplified from genomic DNA by means of the immunoSEQ Assay, a bias-controlled multiplex PCR. The paper's data handling went like this. Nucleated cell counts per sample were estimated from amplification of reference gene primers within the assay. To quantify the absolute abundance of each unique TCRbeta CDR3 rearrangement, sequence reads were collapsed and filtered. For each sample, productive Simpson clonality was calculated as the square root of Simpson's diversity index across productive rearrangements. TCRdb took over this immuneACCESS table, retaining in-frame rearrangements with V and J assigned. Such tables are incomplete; in checked studies, under half of the missing clones stem from an unresolved V gene, and the remainder is unexplained. Clone size and the V and J calls come from that table; the DNA yielded D and trimming. Present in this sample are about 200,000 clones, around 89% of which were seen just once. The ten largest clones take up roughly 6% of the sample.

Trimming leaves V shorter by 10 bases and J shorter by 6 bases, with the junction holding 5 bases beyond the gene matches. The CDR3 numbers 11 residues from cysteine through phenylalanine. Only CDR3 DNA remains: 33 bases, in frame from the first base. CDR1 and CDR2 were assigned from the germline V gene as MNHEY and SVGAGI. In this chain, TRBV6-5 is recombined with TRBJ1-1, and 7 junction bases match TRBD1. The TCR originated in a man aged 35 to 55 with active or convalescent COVID-19. The source material was peripheral blood. The CDR3 region reads CATYRGSEAFF. The nucleotide sequence reads as follows: TGTGCCACGTACAGGGGCTCTGAAGCTTTCTTT.